This T cell receptor beta chain appears in the sequencing data of a study of T cells in Graves' hyperthyroidism and ophthalmopathy. Regarding the study as a whole: Most expanded thyroid clonotypes above 0.001 also appeared in blood. Through a model of 13 V-J features, ophthalmopathy was separated from stable hyperthyroidism.

This clonotype was recorded many times. Its specificity is not known. PBMCs were collected from a 10 ml volume of fresh peripheral blood. RNA transcripts provided the source from which TCR beta CDR3 regions were amplified. During a first-round RT-PCR of the TCR CDR3, the HTBI primer set was used. MiXCR, applied by TCRdb to the multiplex PCR reads, yields one record per CDR3 protein. The repertoire includes 700,000 or so distinct CDR3 sequences, about 17% of them detected once, and 8.4% sits in the top ten. This TCR came from a man younger than 35 with Graves' hyperthyroidism. The sample comprised blood.

As DNA, the CDR3 is TGCAGTGCTAGAGATCTTCACAGGGACTACGAGCAGTACTTC. It encodes CSARDLHRDYEQYF. The V gene is TRBV20-1, the J gene TRBJ2-7, with a weak D call TRBD1 (6 bases). The germline gives CDR1 DFQATT, CDR2 SNEGSKA (reference sequence). V dropped 0 bases and J dropped 3 bases, with 12 bases sitting between them. The CDR3 runs to 14 residues.